Below, 6 T cell receptor beta chains from the same sample are listed, as sequenced in a study of glioma-infiltrating T cells. The iRepertoire nested amplicon-rescue multiplex PCR amplified TCR alpha and beta CDR3s from RNA. From the multiplex PCR reads, TCRdb called clonotypes with MiXCR, one entry per CDR3 protein. The sample consists of 150,000 to 200,000 distinct CDR3 sequences, more than 25% of them appearing once. Sequenced: glioma tissue, nonneoplastic brain tissue, or PBMCs (not recorded which). The receptors come from a human donor with low-grade glioma or glioblastoma, undergoing nonglioma brain surgery, or in good health (not recorded which).

This clonotype came up many times. The chain employs TRBV19 and TRBJ1-2, with D unclear. Per germline, CDR1 LNHDA and CDR2 SQIVND (reference sequence). The CDR3 consists of 14 residues. Trimming removed 5 bases at V and 4 bases at J, with 14 bases between. For the CDR3, the DNA is TGTGCCAGTAGTCAGCCAGGATTACTCTATGGCTACACCTTC. This codes for CASSQPGLLYGYTF.

In its sample, this clonotype was seen many times. The chain joins TRBV18 to TRBJ2-3; 7 positions agree with TRBD2. Looked up from germline, CDR1 is KGHSH and CDR2 is LQKENI. The CDR3 length is 16 residues. Trimming cost V 2 bases and J 4 bases; bases outside gene matches: 9. As DNA, the CDR3 is TGTGCCAGCTCACCAAGGACCGCGGGAGCTGCAGATACGCAGTATTTT. Translation: CASSPRTAGAADTQYF.

The chain links TRBV12-3 or TRBV12-4 to TRBJ2-1; D may be TRBD2 (6 bases). Trimming pared 5 bases from V and 6 bases from J, leaving 14 bases between. CDR3 length equals 14 residues. Here the CDR3 DNA reads TGTGCCAGCAGTCCACGACTAGGAACCAATGAGCAGTTCTTC. Translation: CASSPRLGTNEQFF.

This clonotype was detected ten times or more. The rearrangement uses TRBV7-2 and TRBJ2-3; 12 bases line up with TRBD2. The CDR3 extends over 16 amino acids. Germline V gene lookup returns CDR1 SGHTA and CDR2 FQGNSA. With 4 bases clipped from V and 4 bases from J, the junction kept 6 bases outside the gene matches. In DNA, the CDR3 is TGTGCCAGCAGCTCGGGGCTAGCGGGAGGGTCAGATACGCAGTATTTT. Its protein is CASSSGLAGGSDTQYF.

The chain uses TRBV15 and TRBJ2-7; 9 bases map to TRBD2. Trimming removed 0 bases from V and 6 bases from J; junction bases left unmatched: 9. In germline, CDR1 is LNHNV, CDR2 YYDKDF (reference sequence). The CDR3 sequence is 16 residues long. CDR3 nucleotides: TGTGCCACCAGCAGAGATGGGGAAGCGGGAGGTCGCGAGCAGTACTTC. It specifies CATSRDGEAGGREQYF.

The rearrangement joins TRBV6-2 or TRBV6-3 to TRBJ2-5; 9 bases are a match to TRBD1. The CDR3 sequence is 14 residues long. Germline V CDR1 and CDR2: MNHEY, SVGEGT. Trimming cost V 6 bases and J 7 bases; bases outside gene matches: 9. CDR3 bases: TGTGCCAGCAGGACTGGACAGGGGATGGGGACCCAGTACTTC. Amino acids: CASRTGQGMGTQYF.